The entry below gives a single T cell receptor beta chain sequence along with its context. Produced via immunoSEQ multiplex PCR; TCRdb's table is partial and in-frame only. This sample has hundreds of thousands of clones; over 85% occur once, and the top ten carry around 2.7%. Deletions cut 5 bases from V and 4 bases from J, with 25 bases between. CDR3 length: 18 residues. The germline gives CDR1 LNHDA, CDR2 SQIVND (reference sequence). The study counted Cohort 3 donors as recovered given two negative PCRs, clearance, or symptom resolution. The data stem from a study of blood T cell repertoires in COVID-19.

The chain couples TRBV19 to TRBJ2-3, with D maybe TRBD2 (7 bases). The material sequenced was PBMCs or T cells enriched from blood (not recorded which). The origin of this receptor is a man aged 60-69 years who had recovered from COVID-19. CDR3 in DNA: TGTGCCAGTAGTCATACCCCGTACAGGGCGGGGAGGGCAGATACGCAGTATTTT. This translates into CASSHTPYRAGRADTQYF.